This entry features one TCR beta chain sequence. Its specificity is unknown. The record originates from a study of T cells in Graves' hyperthyroidism and ophthalmopathy. On the study more broadly: Initial diagnosis, before any treatment, was when peripheral blood was collected.

The germline V gene encodes CDR1 SGHTA and CDR2 FQGNSA. V lost 8 bases and J lost 2, with 9 bases in between. The CDR3 length is 12 residues. Study-level results: Among clonotypes expanded in thyroid above 0.001, most were also found in blood. Ophthalmopathy prediction by the model preceded onset by a median approximately 5.9 months.

What was amplified from RNA transcripts were TCR beta CDR3 regions. First-round RT-PCR targeting the TCR CDR3 was performed with the HTBI primer set. One entry per CDR3 protein results from TCRdb running MiXCR on the multiplex PCR reads. The sample lists about 420,000 distinct CDR3 sequences, approximately 14% occurring once. Calling Graves' hyperthyroidism stable meant ophthalmopathy did not progress within 18 months. The chain joins TRBV7-2 to TRBJ1-1, with D possibly TRBD1 on 6 matching bases. This clonotype was sampled from a woman younger than 35 with Graves' hyperthyroidism. Sequenced input: blood. Written as DNA, the CDR3 is TGTGCCAGCCGGACAGAAAACACTGAAGCTTTCTTT. Translating it yields CASRTENTEAFF.